Sequencing of this T cell receptor (beta chain) was carried out in a study of tumor-infiltrating lymphocytes in primary liver carcinoma. Looking at the study overall: Samples returned roughly 3.5 to 7.13 million productive TCRbeta reads each. Read depth did not differ significantly between tissue types.

From unsorted bulk tissue weighing roughly 17-31 mg, DNA and RNA were co-extracted. Patients' primary liver carcinoma was surgically resected. TCR beta cDNA was reverse-transcribed from 450 to 500 ng of total RNA. The reaction used a constant-region primer and ProtoScript II reverse transcriptase. Amplification in three nested multiplex PCR rounds with slightly modified ARM-PCR gave rise to TCR beta libraries. Rounds one and two of PCR, each of 10 to 11 cycles, were primed with TRBV1-TRBV30 forward primers and a C-beta reverse primer. A single record per CDR3 protein comes from TCRdb applying MiXCR to the multiplex PCR reads. The sample consists of over 35,000 distinct CDR3 sequences, roughly 80% of them appearing once. Points on this clonotype: Its antigen is currently unknown. A read error is likely, as this CDR3 ends without the conserved phenylalanine or tryptophan. No DNA is shown, since the ends of the CDR3 on it are uncertain; the CDR3 is the one TCRdb lists.

Study-wide results and caveats: A significantly higher top-250-clone fraction was found in tumors than in blood (p = 0.039). Paired tumor-adjacent and tumor-blood samples overlapped less than tumor region pairs did.

The CDR3 sequence runs 14 residues, both termini included. The sequence was obtained from a middle-aged man with primary liver carcinoma and hepatitis B virus infection. Sequencing used liver tumor tissue from sampling region 4. Subset specified: tumor region T4, right-lateral pole. The chain recombines TRBV12-3 or TRBV12-4 with TRBJ2-5; TRBD1, the D gene given by the table, was not confirmed from the DNA. The CDR3: CASSLAGVEETQCS.